This TCR beta chain originates from a study of early T cells in non-severe SARS-CoV-2 infection. This clonotype has a handful of counts. The germline gives CDR1 LGHDT, CDR2 YNNKEL (reference sequence). V lost 3 bases and J 12 bases, leaving 8 bases between the germline ends. The CDR3 totals 11 residues. TCRdb redid the calling of the 5' RACE reads with MiXCR, one entry per CDR3 protein. The top ten clones hold under 9% of a sample with tens of thousands of distinct CDR3 sequences, 15% to 20% of them seen once. V and J are TRBV3-1 and TRBJ1-4; D gene uncertain. The sequence was obtained from an adult who was a healthcare worker with PCR-confirmed SARS-CoV-2 infection or an uninfected control (not recorded which). This sample comprised whole blood, obtained at baseline. The CDR3 reads CASSHREQLFF. The CDR3 DNA sequence: TGTGCCAGCAGCCACCGCGAACAACTGTTTTTT.